This T cell receptor beta chain is from a study of cytomegalovirus exposure and HLA in healthy donors. As to this clone: The antigen remains undetermined.

Vbeta (60) and Jbeta (13) primers were used in the PCR. Assay: immunoSEQ multiplex PCR; the TCRdb copy retains only in-frame clones and omits some. The repertoire holds fewer than 200,000 clones, with approximately 77% as singletons. This CDR3 spans 16 amino acids. CDR1 is MGHRA, CDR2 YSYEKL, per germline. Trimming pared 0 bases from V and 4 bases from J, leaving 14 bases between. Study findings and constraints: Among the CMV-associated chains, three were confirmed in vitro as specific for CMV antigens.

This chain uses TRBV4-1 with TRBJ2-3; D is uncertain. The sample taken for sequencing was PBMCs. The TCR originated in a female donor in good health and CMV-seronegative. This chain's CDR3 is CASSQDLVARADTQYF. CDR3 bases: TGCGCCAGCAGCCAAGATTTAGTCGCCCGGGCAGATACGCAGTATTTT.